This T cell receptor (beta chain) was documented in a study of beta chain features in type 1 diabetes. Study details: Patients shared similar age, gender and cell yields with healthy donors. General observations from the study: Among all four CD4+ subsets, Type 1 diabetes patients had TCRB CDR3s that were moderately but significantly shorter.

This CDR3 has 16 residues. Unmatched junction bases numbered 18, after V lost 6 bases and J lost 8 bases. Germline CDR1 and CDR2: MDHEN and SYDVKM. Details on this clone: The antigen remains unidentified.

The study reverse transcribed the entire isolated RNA, so it sequenced expressed TCRB transcripts. Here immunoSEQ multiplex PCR was the method, and the copy in TCRdb shows in-frame clones only, minus some. The table records 600,000 to 700,000 clones, around 15% of them present only once. CD45RO/CCR7/CD25/CD127/CD95/CD27 staining was used to isolate CD4+ naive, central memory, regulatory and stem cell-like memory cells by sorting. Specimen: naive CD4+ T cells from blood. The TCR originated in a man younger than 30 with type 1 diabetes. The chain couples TRBV28 to TRBJ1-2, with 7 nucleotides matching TRBD1. The CDR3 region is CASRSEGQTILWGYTF. The CDR3 DNA sequence: TGTGCCAGCAGGTCCGAGGGACAGACCATTCTTTGGGGCTACACCTTC.